These 25 T cell receptor beta chains share one sample of origin, sequenced in a study of blood T cell repertoires in COVID-19. Produced via immunoSEQ multiplex PCR; TCRdb's table is partial and in-frame only. The sample includes about 64,000 clones, 88% seen only once; the top ten take about 40%. The sequencing input was peripheral blood. All receptors come from a woman aged 60-75 years with COVID-19, enrolled during active disease.

This clone was picked up one time. The V gene is TRBV5-4, the J gene TRBJ1-5; weak D call: TRBD1 (6 bases). The V gene's germline CDR1 is SGHNT and CDR2 YYREEE (reference sequence). This CDR3 comprises 13 residues. Trimming cost V 5 bases and J 2 bases, with 8 bases left between them. CDR3 DNA sequence: TGTGCCAGCAGTTCAGGGGGCAATCAGCCCCAGCATTTT. Its translation is CASSSGGNQPQHF.

The chain combines TRBV19 with TRBJ1-2, with 12 bases matching TRBD1. This CDR3 is 17 amino acids long. After removal of 4 bases from V and 9 bases from J, the junction contained 15 bases not matched to a gene. Per the germline V gene, CDR1 is LNHDA and CDR2 is SQIVND (reference sequence). The CDR3 protein is CASSKRDRGRGHRRYTF. CDR3 bases: TGTGCCAGTAGTAAACGGGACAGGGGGCGAGGTCACCGACGCTACACCTTC.

The DNA for the CDR3 is TGTGCCAGCAGTTACTCGAACAGGCCGAACTATGGCTACACCTTC. Translation gives CASSYSNRPNYGYTF. This rearrangement joins TRBV6-2 or TRBV6-3 to TRBJ1-2, with D maybe TRBD1 (5 bases). V dropped 0 bases and J dropped 2 bases, with 10 bases sitting between them. CDR3 size: 15 residues. Germline CDR1 reads MNHEY; CDR2 reads SVGEGT.

The gene calls are TRBV5-4 and TRBJ2-1; 8 bases align to TRBD2. Trimming at V came to 4 bases and at J to 6 bases, leaving 12 bases not matched to a gene. The CDR3 runs 16 residues. Germline V gives CDR1 SGHNT, CDR2 YYREEE (reference sequence). The DNA of the CDR3 is TGTGCCAGCAGCCCGGGGGGGGCGGGAGGACGCAATGAGCAGTTCTTC. Encoded protein: CASSPGGAGGRNEQFF.

This chain joins TRBV27 and TRBJ1-4, with a possible D match to TRBD1 (5 bases). V lost 4 bases, J lost 6 bases, and 12 bases lay in between. Germline V CDR1 and CDR2: MNHEY, SMNVEV (reference sequence). This CDR3 has 14 amino acids. CDR3 bases: TGTGCCAGCAGTTCGGAGACAGCAGATGAAAAACTGTTTTTT. It is translated as CASSSETADEKLFF.

J is TRBJ2-7 and V is TRBV4-1; D possibly corresponds to TRBD1 (6 bases). The V gene's germline CDR1 is MGHRA and CDR2 YSYEKL. This CDR3 spans 19 amino acids. Trimming removed 4 bases from V and 0 bases from J, with 25 bases in between. The chain's CDR3 is CASSPHGTTTIFSSYEQYF. The CDR3 nucleotides are TGCGCCAGCAGCCCCCACGGGACAACTACTATCTTTAGCTCCTACGAGCAGTACTTC.

The chain carries TRBV6-2 or TRBV6-3 and TRBJ2-1, with 16 bases lining up with TRBD2. Germline loops: CDR1 MNHEY, CDR2 SVGEGT. The CDR3 covers 18 residues. The V segment lost 6 bases and the J segment 5 bases; nucleotides outside the gene matches: 10. Here the CDR3 DNA reads TGTGCCAGCAGCTTAGAACTCGGGACTAGCGGGGGGGACAATGAGCAGTTCTTC. Translation gives CASSLELGTSGGDNEQFF.

This clone has just one count. The rearrangement joins TRBV5-6 to TRBJ2-5; D is perhaps TRBD1 (5 bases). Between the trimmed V and J ends, which lost 4 bases and 1 base, there was a span of 11 bases. In germline, CDR1 is SGHDT, CDR2 YYEEEE. This CDR3 is built from 14 residues. CDR3: CASSSLDSQETQYF. The CDR3 DNA follows: TGTGCCAGCAGCAGCCTTGACAGCCAAGAGACCCAGTACTTC.

V is TRBV6-5 and J is TRBJ1-1; D gene uncertain. The germline gives CDR1 MNHEY, CDR2 SVGAGI. CDR3 length: 12 residues. V was shortened by 4 bases and J by 5 bases, with 8 bases between the two germline ends. This CDR3 is CASSSRGTEAFF. The CDR3, as DNA: TGTGCCAGCAGTTCCCGCGGGACTGAAGCTTTCTTT.

The V call is TRBV2, the J call TRBJ2-5; D not certain. Per germline, CDR1 SNHLY and CDR2 FYNNEI. The CDR3 covers 15 residues. Trimming took 8 bases from V and 0 from J, leaving 16 bases between them. For the CDR3, the DNA is TGTGCCAGCCACTACGGTCAGAGGAACCAAGAGACCCAGTACTTC. The encoded protein is CASHYGQRNQETQYF.

The chain combines TRBV3-1 (or the pseudogene TRBV3-2) with TRBJ2-3; 8 bases agree with TRBD2. With 6 bases clipped from V and 0 bases from J, the junction kept 2 bases outside the gene matches. The germline V gene encodes CDR1 LGHDT and CDR2 YNNKEL (reference sequence). The CDR3 loop spans 14 amino acids. The CDR3 spells CASSPSGSTDTQYF. The CDR3 DNA is TGTGCCAGCAGTCCTAGCGGGAGCACAGATACGCAGTATTTT.

The chain has TRBV29-1 and TRBJ2-2, with 7 bases that match TRBD2. In germline, CDR1 is SQVTM, CDR2 ANQGSEA. This CDR3 is built from 14 residues. After removal of 7 bases from V and 4 bases from J, the junction contained 9 bases not matched to a gene. DNA of the CDR3: TGCAGCGCCAGGGAGGGATTAGTCACCGGGGAGCTGTTTTTT. This sequence encodes CSAREGLVTGELFF.

The rearrangement joins TRBV28 to TRBJ2-3, with 7 bases matching TRBD1. The CDR3 has 16 residues. The V gene end was trimmed by 2 bases and the J gene end by 5 bases; junction bases not matched to a gene: 10. In germline, CDR1 is MDHEN, CDR2 SYDVKM. The CDR3 loop is CASSLVGRGLKDTQYF. Here the CDR3 DNA reads TGTGCCAGCAGTTTAGTGGGTAGGGGGCTAAAAGATACGCAGTATTTT.

This clone came up a few times. The junction does not match germline at one end; this may be a read error. The genes are TRBV2 and TRBJ2-1, with TRBD2 matching 11 bases. The germline V gene encodes CDR1 SNHLY and CDR2 FYNNEI. The CDR3 totals 14 residues. The DNA of the CDR3 is TGTGCCAGCAGAGCTCTAGCGGGGGGCCTCCCTTGCCTCTTC. Its translation is CASRALAGGLPCLF.

The chain recombines TRBV6-6 with TRBJ2-4; D might be TRBD1 (5 bases). V lost 8 bases and J 14 bases, leaving 16 bases between the germline ends. The CDR3 spans 11 residues. Germline V gene data show CDR1 as MNHNY and CDR2 as SVGAGI (reference sequence). The CDR3 bases are TGTGCCAGCCGAAGGGGCGTCCAGAAGTACTTC. Its translation: CASRRGVQKYF.

This clone was detected only a few times. J is TRBJ2-2 and V is TRBV27; possible D gene TRBD1, 6 bases. The CDR3 runs 14 residues. V lost 4 bases and J lost 1, with 7 bases in between. From germline, CDR1 is MNHEY and CDR2 SMNVEV (reference sequence). This CDR3 reads CASSWDKNTGELFF. CDR3 in DNA: TGTGCCAGCAGTTGGGACAAGAACACCGGGGAGCTGTTTTTT.

Points on this clone: The same CDR3 is also encoded by other DNA sequences in this sample. This chain links TRBV30 with TRBJ2-7; 7 bases agree with TRBD1. Trimming removed 5 bases from V and 2 bases from J; junction bases left unmatched: 3. CDR3 length: 12 residues. From germline, CDR1 is GTSNPN and CDR2 SVGIG (reference sequence). The chain's CDR3 is CAWETGTYEQYF. The CDR3, as DNA: TGTGCCTGGGAGACAGGGACCTACGAGCAGTACTTC.

This clone occurred a few times. The sample contains more than one DNA sequence encoding this CDR3. CDR3 protein: CASSLLAGVAGELFF. The CDR3, as DNA: TGTGCCAGCAGCCTCCTAGCGGGAGTAGCCGGGGAGCTGTTTTTT. V gene TRBV27 combines with J gene TRBJ2-2; 10 bases match TRBD2. Germline V CDR1 and CDR2: MNHEY, SMNVEV (reference sequence). V shed 6 bases, J shed 6 bases, and the junction held 7 bases outside the gene matches. This CDR3 has 15 residues.

The rearrangement joins TRBV10-3 to TRBJ1-5; 8 bases align to TRBD1. The trim removed 8 bases at V and 2 bases at J, leaving 8 bases unmatched. CDR1 is ENHRY, CDR2 SYGVKD, per germline. This CDR3 has 15 amino acids. The CDR3 loop reads CAIGHGQGGNQPQHF. CDR3 DNA: TGTGCCATCGGGCATGGACAGGGAGGCAATCAGCCCCAGCATTTT.

The chain couples TRBV29-1 to TRBJ1-5; 7 bases are shared with TRBD1. CDR1 is SQVTM and CDR2 is ANQGSEA in the germline V gene. This CDR3 has 13 amino acids. With V trimmed by 6 bases and J by 4 bases, 6 bases remained unmatched. CDR3 nucleotide sequence: TGCAGCGTGTCCAGGGGGATAAATCAGCCCCAGCATTTT. As protein: CSVSRGINQPQHF.

The genes are TRBV12-5 and TRBJ2-1, with 10 bases lining up with TRBD2. Trimming removed 6 bases from V and 7 bases from J; junction bases left unmatched: 12. Germline CDR1 and CDR2: LGHNT and FRNRAP. CDR3 size: 16 residues. CDR3 amino acids: CASGLTSSGGNNEQFF. CDR3 bases: TGTGCTAGTGGCCTGACTTCTAGCGGGGGCAATAATGAGCAGTTCTTC.

V gene TRBV4-2 combines with J gene TRBJ1-6; 11 bases are shared with TRBD1. The CDR3 has 16 residues. The trim removed 4 bases at V and 10 bases at J, leaving 9 bases unmatched. CDR1 LGHNA and CDR2 YNFKEQ come from the germline V gene. The CDR3 DNA reads TGTGCCAGCAGCCTCCTCGAGGGGACAGGGGGGTCACCCCTCCACTTT. Translated: CASSLLEGTGGSPLHF.

V usage is TRBV15 and J usage is TRBJ1-2; TRBD1 matches 10 bases. CDR3 length: 14 residues. Germline assignment: CDR1 LNHNV and CDR2 YYDKDF (reference sequence). The trim removed 3 bases at V and 2 bases at J, leaving 0 bases unmatched. Here the CDR3 DNA reads TGTGCCACCAGCAGGGACAGGGGGAACTATGGCTACACCTTC. It yields the protein CATSRDRGNYGYTF.

The V call is TRBV4-1, the J call TRBJ1-6; 7 positions agree with TRBD1. Germline CDR1 and CDR2: MGHRA and YSYEKL. The CDR3 spans 15 residues. V shed 5 bases, J shed 10 bases, and the junction held 11 bases outside the gene matches. DNA for the CDR3: TGCGCCAGCAGCAACAGGGGAATGGATGGGTCACCCCTCCACTTT. Protein sequence: CASSNRGMDGSPLHF.

The gene calls are TRBV30 and TRBJ2-2; perhaps TRBD1 as D (5 bases). The CDR3 is made up of 13 amino acids. Germline V lookup: CDR1 GTSNPN, CDR2 SVGIG (reference sequence). Trimming took 4 bases from V and 6 from J, leaving 12 bases between them. The CDR3 is CAWITQGAGELFF. In DNA, the CDR3 is TGTGCCTGGATAACGCAAGGGGCCGGGGAGCTGTTTTTT.